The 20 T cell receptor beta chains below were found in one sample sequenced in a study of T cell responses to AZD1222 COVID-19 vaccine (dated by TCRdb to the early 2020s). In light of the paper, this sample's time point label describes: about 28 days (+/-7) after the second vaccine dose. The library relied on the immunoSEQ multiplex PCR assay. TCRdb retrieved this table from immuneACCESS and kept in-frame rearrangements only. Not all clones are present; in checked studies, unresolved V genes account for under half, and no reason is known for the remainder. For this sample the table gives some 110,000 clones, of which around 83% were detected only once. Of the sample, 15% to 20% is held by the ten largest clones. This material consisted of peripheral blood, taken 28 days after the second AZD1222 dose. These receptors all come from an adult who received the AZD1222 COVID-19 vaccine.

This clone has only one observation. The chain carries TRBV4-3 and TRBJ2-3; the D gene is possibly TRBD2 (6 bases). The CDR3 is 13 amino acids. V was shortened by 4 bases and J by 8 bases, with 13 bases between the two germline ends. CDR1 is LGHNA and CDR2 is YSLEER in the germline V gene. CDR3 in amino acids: CASSRRAGSTQYF. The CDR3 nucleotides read TGCGCCAGCAGCCGACGGGCCGGGAGTACGCAGTATTTT.

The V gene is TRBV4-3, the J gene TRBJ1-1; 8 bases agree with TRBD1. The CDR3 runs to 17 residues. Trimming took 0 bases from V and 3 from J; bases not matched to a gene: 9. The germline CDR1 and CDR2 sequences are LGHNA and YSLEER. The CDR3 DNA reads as TGCGCCAGCAGCCAAGATCTTTCCGTCAGGGGGCACACTGAAGCTTTCTTT. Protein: CASSQDLSVRGHTEAFF.

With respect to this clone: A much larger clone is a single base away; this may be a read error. The CDR3 loop is CASRTTGEAFF. The CDR3 DNA follows: TGTGCCAGTAGGACGACAGGGGAAGCTTTCTTT. The chain recombines TRBV19 with TRBJ1-1; 7 positions match TRBD1. The CDR3 consists of 11 residues. V shed 6 bases, J shed 8 bases, and the junction held 3 bases outside the gene matches. Germline assignment: CDR1 LNHDA and CDR2 SQIVND (reference sequence).

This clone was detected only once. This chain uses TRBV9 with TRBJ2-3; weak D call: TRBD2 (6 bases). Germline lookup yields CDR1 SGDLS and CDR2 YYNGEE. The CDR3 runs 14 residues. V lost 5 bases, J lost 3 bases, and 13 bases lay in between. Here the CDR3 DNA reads TGTGCCAGCAGGAGGGACTCGCTGACAGATACGCAGTATTTT. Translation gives CASRRDSLTDTQYF.

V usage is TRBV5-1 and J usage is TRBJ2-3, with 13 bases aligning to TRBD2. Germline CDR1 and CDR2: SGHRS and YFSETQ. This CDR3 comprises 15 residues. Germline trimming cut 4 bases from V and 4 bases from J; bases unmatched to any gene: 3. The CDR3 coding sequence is TGCGCCAGCAGCAGGGGACTAGCGGGATCAGATACGCAGTATTTT. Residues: CASSRGLAGSDTQYF.

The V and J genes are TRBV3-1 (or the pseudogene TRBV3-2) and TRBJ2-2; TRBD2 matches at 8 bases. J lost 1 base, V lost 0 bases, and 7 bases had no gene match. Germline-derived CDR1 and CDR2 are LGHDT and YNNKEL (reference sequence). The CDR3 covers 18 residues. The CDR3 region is CASSQDPSGGQNTGELFF. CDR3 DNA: TGTGCCAGCAGCCAAGATCCAAGCGGGGGACAGAACACCGGGGAGCTGTTTTTT.

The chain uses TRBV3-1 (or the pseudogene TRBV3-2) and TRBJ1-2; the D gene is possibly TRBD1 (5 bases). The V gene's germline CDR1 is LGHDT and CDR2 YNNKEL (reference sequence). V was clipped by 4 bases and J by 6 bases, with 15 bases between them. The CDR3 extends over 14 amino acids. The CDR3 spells CASSPDGGLDGYTF. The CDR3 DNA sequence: TGTGCCAGCAGCCCCGACGGGGGGTTGGATGGCTACACCTTC.

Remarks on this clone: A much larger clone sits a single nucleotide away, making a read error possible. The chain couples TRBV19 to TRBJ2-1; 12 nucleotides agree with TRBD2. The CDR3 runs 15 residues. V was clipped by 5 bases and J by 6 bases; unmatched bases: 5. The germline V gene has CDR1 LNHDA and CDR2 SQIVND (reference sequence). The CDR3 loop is CASSVGLAGLNEQFF. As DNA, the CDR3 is TGTGCCAGTAGTGTAGGACTAGCGGGACTCAATGAGCAGTTCTTC. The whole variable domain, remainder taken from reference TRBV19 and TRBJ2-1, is DGGITQSPKYLFRKEGQNVTLSCEQNLNHDAMYWYRQDPGQGLRLIYYSQIVNDFQKGDIAEGYSVSREKKESFPLTVTSAQKNPTAFYLCASSVGLAGLNEQFFGPGTRLTVL.

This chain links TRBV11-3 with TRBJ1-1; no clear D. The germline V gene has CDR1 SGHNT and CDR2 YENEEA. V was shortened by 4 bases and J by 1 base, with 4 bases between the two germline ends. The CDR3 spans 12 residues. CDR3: CASSWKNTEAFF. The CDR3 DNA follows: TGTGCCAGCAGCTGGAAGAACACTGAAGCTTTCTTT.

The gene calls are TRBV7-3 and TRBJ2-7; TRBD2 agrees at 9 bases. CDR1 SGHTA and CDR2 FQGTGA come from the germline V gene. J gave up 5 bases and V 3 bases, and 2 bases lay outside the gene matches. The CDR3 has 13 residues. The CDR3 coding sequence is TGTGCCAGCAGCTTCGCTAGCGGGAACGAGCAGTACTTC. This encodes CASSFASGNEQYF.

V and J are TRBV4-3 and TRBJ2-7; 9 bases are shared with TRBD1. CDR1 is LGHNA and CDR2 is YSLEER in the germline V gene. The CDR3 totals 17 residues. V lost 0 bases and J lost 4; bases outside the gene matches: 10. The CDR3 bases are TGCGCCAGCAGCCAAGATCTTGTGACAGGGGGTATGTACGAGCAGTACTTC. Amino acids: CASSQDLVTGGMYEQYF.

In DNA form, the CDR3 reads TGTGCCAGCAGCCAGTGGGCTAGCGGATTCCAAGAGACCCAGTACTTC. As protein: CASSQWASGFQETQYF. The chain links TRBV5-4 to TRBJ2-5; 7 bases fit TRBD2. CDR3 length equals 16 residues. CDR1 SGHNT and CDR2 YYREEE come from the germline V gene (reference sequence). With V trimmed by 4 bases and J by 1 base, 10 bases remained unmatched.

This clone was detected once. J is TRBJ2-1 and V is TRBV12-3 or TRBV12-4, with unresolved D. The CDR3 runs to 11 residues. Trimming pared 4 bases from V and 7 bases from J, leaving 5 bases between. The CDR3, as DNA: TGTGCCAGCAGTTCAGCAAATGAGCAGTTCTTC. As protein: CASSSANEQFF.

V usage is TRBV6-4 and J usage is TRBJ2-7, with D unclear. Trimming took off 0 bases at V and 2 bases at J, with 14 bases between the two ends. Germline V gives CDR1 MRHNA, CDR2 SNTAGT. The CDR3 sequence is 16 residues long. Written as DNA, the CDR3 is TGTGCCAGCAGTGACTCGATCCCCCCGGAAACCTACGAGCAGTACTTC. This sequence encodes CASSDSIPPETYEQYF.

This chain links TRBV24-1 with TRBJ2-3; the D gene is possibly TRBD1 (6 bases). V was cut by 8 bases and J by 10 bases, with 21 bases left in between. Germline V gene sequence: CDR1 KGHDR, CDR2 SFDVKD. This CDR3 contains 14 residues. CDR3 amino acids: CATNRRQVEVPQYF. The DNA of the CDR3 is TGTGCCACCAATCGGAGACAGGTTGAGGTCCCGCAGTATTTT.

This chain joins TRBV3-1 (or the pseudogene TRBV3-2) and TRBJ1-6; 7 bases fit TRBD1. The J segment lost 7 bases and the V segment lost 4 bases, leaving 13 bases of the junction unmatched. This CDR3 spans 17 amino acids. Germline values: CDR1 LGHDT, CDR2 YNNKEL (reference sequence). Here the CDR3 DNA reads TGTGCCAGCAGCCCGCTAGGTAGGGGGCCTAGGAATTCACCCCTCCACTTT. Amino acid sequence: CASSPLGRGPRNSPLHF.

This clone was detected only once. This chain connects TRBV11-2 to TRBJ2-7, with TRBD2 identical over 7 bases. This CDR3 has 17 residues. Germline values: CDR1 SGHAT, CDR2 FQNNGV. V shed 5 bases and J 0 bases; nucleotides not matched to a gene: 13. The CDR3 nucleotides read TGTGCCAGCAGCCCCCTATCGACTAGCTGGAGCTCCTACGAGCAGTACTTC. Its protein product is CASSPLSTSWSSYEQYF.

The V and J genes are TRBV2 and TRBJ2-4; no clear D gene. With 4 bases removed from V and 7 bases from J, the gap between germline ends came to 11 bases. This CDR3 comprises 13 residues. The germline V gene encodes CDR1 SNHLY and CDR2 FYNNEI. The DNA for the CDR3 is TGTGCCAGCAGTGGGAATTCTCGGAACATTCAGTACTTC. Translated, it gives CASSGNSRNIQYF.

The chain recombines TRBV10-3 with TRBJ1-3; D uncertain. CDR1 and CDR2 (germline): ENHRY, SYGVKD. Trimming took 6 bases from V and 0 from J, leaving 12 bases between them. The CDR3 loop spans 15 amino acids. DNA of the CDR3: TGTGCCATCAGCAATCCTCCAAGCTCTGGAAACACCATATATTTT. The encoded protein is CAISNPPSSGNTIYF.

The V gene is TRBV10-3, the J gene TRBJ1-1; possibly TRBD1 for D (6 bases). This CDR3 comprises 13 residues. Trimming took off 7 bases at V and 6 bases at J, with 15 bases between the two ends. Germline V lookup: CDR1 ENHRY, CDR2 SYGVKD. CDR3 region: CAIKGTIGPEAFF. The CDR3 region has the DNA TGTGCCATCAAGGGGACAATCGGGCCTGAAGCTTTCTTT.